The 9 T cell receptor beta chains listed next were all sequenced from one sample in a study of blood T cell repertoires in COVID-19. Data came from immunoSEQ multiplex PCR; TCRdb stores just in-frame clones and leaves some out. The sample yields approximately 130,000 clones, more than 70% seen once. The source material was peripheral blood. All receptors come from a man in his fifties or sixties with acute or convalescent COVID-19.

This chain links TRBV11-3 with TRBJ1-1; 7 nucleotides line up with TRBD1. Germline V gives CDR1 SGHNT, CDR2 YENEEA. This CDR3 has 13 residues. The junction had 4 bases not matched to a gene; V was cut back by 6 bases and J by 3 bases. CDR3 in DNA: TGTGCCAGCAGTCAGGGGGTCGACACTGAAGCTTTCTTT. This translates into CASSQGVDTEAFF.

This chain joins TRBV13 and TRBJ2-1; a possible D gene is TRBD1 (7 bases). CDR1 PRHDT and CDR2 FYEKMQ come from the germline V gene (reference sequence). Trimming cost V 2 bases and J 3 bases, with 14 bases left between them. The CDR3 totals 16 residues. The CDR3: CASSLISQGGYNEQFF. CDR3 sequence (DNA): TGTGCCAGCAGCTTAATCAGTCAGGGGGGCTACAATGAGCAGTTCTTC.

V is TRBV28 and J is TRBJ1-5; D is ambiguous. Trimming left V 6 bases short and J 0 bases short, with 6 bases between. Germline CDR1 reads MDHEN; CDR2 reads SYDVKM. This CDR3 is built from 13 residues. The CDR3 DNA follows: TGTGCCAGCAGGGACTTTAGCAATCAGCCCCAGCATTTT. Translated: CASRDFSNQPQHF.

The genes are TRBV6-7 and TRBJ1-1, with D uncertain. TRBV6-7 is identified as an open reading frame with a role that is uncertain. This CDR3 contains 12 residues. V lost 7 bases and J lost 1, with 7 bases in between. The CDR3 region has the DNA TGTGCCAGCATAACAGAGAACACTGAAGCTTTCTTT. It codes for CASITENTEAFF.

This clone appeared a single time. This CDR3 is CASSLQLAGNTGELFF. As DNA, the CDR3 is TGTGCCAGCAGCCTTCAACTAGCGGGGAACACCGGGGAGCTGTTTTTT. This chain links TRBV7-8 with TRBJ2-2; 9 bases are shared with TRBD2. The germline CDR1 and CDR2 sequences are SGHVS and FQNEAQ. This CDR3 has 16 residues. The V segment lost 5 bases and the J segment 1 base; nucleotides outside the gene matches: 5.

This clone has a single count. In DNA form, the CDR3 reads TGTGCCAGCAGCGTAGTTCCCGGGAGCGGAAACACCATATATTTT. Translation gives CASSVVPGSGNTIYF. The gene calls are TRBV9 and TRBJ1-3; no firm D call. CDR3 size: 15 residues. Trimming pared 0 bases from V and 4 bases from J, leaving 11 bases between. CDR1 is SGDLS and CDR2 is YYNGEE in the germline V gene.

This sequence joins TRBV7-8 and TRBJ2-7; TRBD2 agrees at 10 bases. The CDR3 spans 14 residues. Germline V gives CDR1 SGHVS, CDR2 FQNEAQ. V shed 6 bases, J shed 2 bases, and the junction held 4 bases outside the gene matches. CDR3 sequence (DNA): TGTGCCAGCAGATCCGGGACTAGCGCCTACGAGCAGTACTTC. This gives the protein CASRSGTSAYEQYF.

V and J are TRBV3-1 (or the pseudogene TRBV3-2) and TRBJ2-7; 7 nucleotides line up with TRBD2. The junction had 12 bases not matched to a gene; V was cut back by 0 bases and J by 1 base. The germline CDR1 and CDR2 sequences are LGHDT and YNNKEL (reference sequence). The CDR3 is 18 residues long. CDR3 coding DNA: TGTGCCAGCAGCCAAGATCGTCCGCCTAGCGGATTTTCCTACGAGCAGTACTTC. This encodes CASSQDRPPSGFSYEQYF.

The chain joins TRBV27 to TRBJ1-5; 10 bases align to TRBD1. CDR1 MNHEY and CDR2 SMNVEV come from the germline V gene (reference sequence). Trimming at V came to 3 bases and at J to 1 base, leaving 9 bases not matched to a gene. The CDR3 has 18 amino acids. The CDR3 reads CASSFLSGQGFSNQPQHF. In DNA, the CDR3 is TGTGCCAGCAGTTTCCTTTCGGGACAGGGGTTCAGCAATCAGCCCCAGCATTTT.